This T cell receptor (beta chain) is drawn from a study of human T cells and chemical hapten exposure. Turning to the study itself: The scalp of each patient received a weekly diphenylcyclopropenone dose for the full roughly 26-week study. Women made up most patients, who had alopecia areata, totalis or universalis.

Time point denoted: pre-sensitization, week 0. Regarding treatment: therapeutic diphenylcyclopropenone sensitization with weekly scalp DPC. In this sample, this clonotype turned up many times. MiXCR, run by TCRdb on the RACE reads, gives a single entry per CDR3 protein. The sample holds roughly 64,000 distinct CDR3 sequences, about 11% seen once. Trimming left V 1 base short and J 5 bases short, with 13 bases between. CDR1 and CDR2 from the germline V gene are SGHAT and FQNNGV. This CDR3 contains 15 residues. The sample here was whole blood, taken in connection with sensitization to the hapten diphenylcyclopropenone (DPC). The V call is TRBV11-2, the J call TRBJ2-3; D remains ambiguous. This receptor was identified in a woman between 35 and 50 years old with alopecia areata. Some clones in this sample may be carry-over from other donors' samples. CDR3 in amino acids: CASSLGWSGLDTQYF. DNA for the CDR3: TGTGCCAGCAGCTTAGGGTGGTCCGGGCTAGATACGCAGTATTTT.